This TCR beta chain is drawn from a study of blood T cell repertoires in COVID-19. Clinical histories supplied by participants themselves formed the basis of cohort assignment. CDR3 size: 16 residues. Germline assignment: CDR1 SGHRS and CDR2 YFSETQ. J lost 2 bases, V lost 0 bases, and 8 bases had no gene match. As originally analysed: Using reference gene primer amplification, nucleated cell counts were estimated. The data were produced by immunoSEQ multiplex PCR, yet TCRdb's version contains in-frame clones alone and is incomplete. V, J and clone size are taken as reported in that table, and D and trimming were inferred from the DNA itself. The sample has under 200,000 clones; 80% are singletons.

The receptor was derived from a woman aged 55-69 years who had recovered from COVID-19. J is TRBJ2-7 and V is TRBV5-1; 7 bases line up with TRBD2. Material: PBMCs or T cells enriched from blood (not recorded which). This CDR3 is CASSLVVGGFTYEQYF. The CDR3 DNA sequence: TGCGCCAGCAGCTTGGTTGTGGGGGGGTTTACCTACGAGCAGTACTTC.